This T cell receptor beta chain comes out of a study of metastatic and nonmetastatic thyroid tumors. Study-level information: Patients with malignant and benign thyroid disease provided blood and tumor or nodule tissue, whose repertoires were compared.

Authors' analysis steps: A classifier for distant metastasis in papillary thyroid cancer was constructed using CDR3 differences observed across clinicopathological groups. TCRdb re-called clones via MiXCR from the PCR reads. These V and J calls originate from TCRdb's pipeline instead of the authors' own analysis. The table shows around 53,000 clones, with more than 20% occurring only once. All patients were treatment-naive before thyroid surgery. Study-wide results and caveats: For both blood and tumor, malignant thyroid tumors reportedly showed significantly higher TCR beta diversity than benign nodules did.

V lost 5 bases, J lost 4 bases, and 18 bases lay in between. The length of the CDR3 is 16 residues. Germline V gene data show CDR1 as SGHAT and CDR2 as FQNNGV. This clone was counted ten times or more. Antigen specificity is unknown. Source material: blood. This clonotype was obtained from a female donor with papillary thyroid cancer or a benign thyroid nodule (not recorded which). Some clones in this sample may be carry-over from other donors' samples. The chain carries TRBV11-2 and TRBJ2-1, with D tentatively TRBD2 (5 bases). The CDR3 DNA sequence: TGTGCCAGCAGCCCAACCCGGAGGACGGGATACAATGAGCAGTTCTTC. It codes for CASSPTRRTGYNEQFF.